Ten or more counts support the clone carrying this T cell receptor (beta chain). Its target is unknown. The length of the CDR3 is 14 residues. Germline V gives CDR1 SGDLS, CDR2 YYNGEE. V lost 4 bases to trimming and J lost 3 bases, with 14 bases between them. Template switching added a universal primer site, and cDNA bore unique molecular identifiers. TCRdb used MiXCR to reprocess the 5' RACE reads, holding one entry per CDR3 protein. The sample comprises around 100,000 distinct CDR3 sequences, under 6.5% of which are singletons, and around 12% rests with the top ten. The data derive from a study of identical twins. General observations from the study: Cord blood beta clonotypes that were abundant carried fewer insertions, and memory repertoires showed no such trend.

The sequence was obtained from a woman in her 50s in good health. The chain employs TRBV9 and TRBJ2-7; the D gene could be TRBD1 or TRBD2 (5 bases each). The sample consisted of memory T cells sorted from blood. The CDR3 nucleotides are TGTGCCAGCAGCCCCCGACCTGGGGGCTACGAGCAGTACTTC. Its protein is CASSPRPGGYEQYF. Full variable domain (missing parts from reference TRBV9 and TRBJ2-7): DSGVTQTPKHLITATGQRVTLRCSPRSGDLSVYWYQQSLDQGLQFLIQYYNGEERAKGNILERFSAQQFPDLHSELNLSSLELGDSALYFCASSPRPGGYEQYFGPGTRLTVT.